This T cell receptor beta chain derives from a study of molecular identifiers for immune sequencing clone quantification. In this sample, this clonotype turned up a few times. TCRdb re-called the PCR reads through MiXCR, storing one row per CDR3 protein. The sample has some 580,000 distinct CDR3 sequences; about 25% are singletons. CDR1 and CDR2 from the germline V gene are SGHNT and YENEEA. Trimming left V 5 bases short and J 5 bases short, with 19 bases between. The CDR3 is made up of 16 amino acids. The chain carries TRBV11-3 and TRBJ2-1, with TRBD2 as a possible D gene (7 bases). The sequence derives from a human donor in good health. Some libraries in this study had Jurkat cell RNA spiked in. Material: naive CD8+ T cells from blood, with Jurkat cell RNA spiked in. Subset described: FACS-sorted CD8+CD4-CCR7+CD45RA+ naive T cells. The chain's CDR3 is CASSPYRGGMDNEQFF. The CDR3 region has the DNA TGTGCCAGCAGCCCCTATAGGGGGGGTATGGACAATGAGCAGTTCTTC.